This T cell receptor (beta chain) was captured in a study of blood T cells in healthy people across ages. Points from the study as a whole: Investigators treated diversity estimates from one million T cells as underestimates. The recorded TCR beta diversity per million T cells decreased in a roughly linear manner with age.

Russia was home to the donors, healthy Caucasian individuals aged about 6 to 100. Concerning this clonotype: Its antigen is as yet unknown.

Primed by a sample-barcoded 5' primer and a J-beta primer mix, a second PCR proceeded for about 6 to 11 cycles. Every single cDNA molecule received a tag from a template-switch adaptor with 12 random nucleotides. Via MiXCR, TCRdb re-called the 5' RACE reads, giving one row per CDR3 protein. The sample has about 1.4 million distinct CDR3 sequences; roughly 64% are singletons. Germline assignment: CDR1 GTSNPN and CDR2 SVGIG (reference sequence). This CDR3 contains 14 residues. Trimming removed 1 base from V and 0 bases from J, with 9 bases in between. The sequence was collected from a man between 18 and 35 years old in good health. Sequencing was carried out using blood. The rearrangement joins TRBV30 to TRBJ1-2; D gene ambiguous. CDR3 amino acids: CAWSEDGANYGYTF. Here the CDR3 DNA reads TGTGCCTGGAGTGAGGACGGCGCTAACTATGGCTACACCTTC.